What follows are 30 T cell receptor beta chains derived from one specimen sequenced in a study of early T cells in non-severe SARS-CoV-2 infection. TCRdb reanalysed the 5' RACE reads using MiXCR and keeps one entry per CDR3 protein. The repertoire holds tens of thousands of distinct CDR3 sequences, about 13% seen once, with approximately 1.1% in the top ten. Specimen: whole blood. All receptors come from an adult who was a healthcare worker with PCR-confirmed SARS-CoV-2 infection or an uninfected control (not recorded which).

In this sample, this clonotype turned up many times. This chain connects TRBV27 to TRBJ2-3; D remains ambiguous. Germline V lookup: CDR1 MNHEY, CDR2 SMNVEV (reference sequence). With 7 bases removed from V and 2 bases from J, the gap between germline ends came to 13 bases. CDR3 size: 14 residues. CDR3 residues: CASKFGPSTDTQYF. The CDR3 DNA follows: TGTGCCAGCAAATTCGGCCCGTCCACAGATACGCAGTATTTT.

This clonotype has just a few counts. The chain combines TRBV13 with TRBJ2-3, with D tentatively TRBD2 (6 bases). Germline V gene data show CDR1 as PRHDT and CDR2 as FYEKMQ (reference sequence). The CDR3 is 16 residues long. V was trimmed by 5 bases and J by 0 bases, leaving 15 bases between them. CDR3 DNA: TGTGCCAGCAGCCAGCTTAGCGCGGGGAGCACAGATACGCAGTATTTT. Its protein is CASSQLSAGSTDTQYF.

This clonotype was counted between two and nine times. The CDR3 here is CASSLVSNTEAFF. For the CDR3, the DNA is TGTGCCAGCAGCCTGGTTTCGAACACTGAAGCTTTCTTT. The chain uses TRBV28 and TRBJ1-1; D is unclear. The germline CDR1 and CDR2 sequences are MDHEN and SYDVKM. The CDR3 loop spans 13 amino acids. Trimming pared 6 bases from V and 1 base from J, leaving 9 bases between.

The chain uses TRBV6-2 or TRBV6-3 and TRBJ1-2, with D unresolved. This CDR3 region has 15 residues. Trimming stripped 2 bases from V and 2 bases from J, with 12 bases between. Germline CDR1 MNHEY, CDR2 SVGEGT. In DNA form, the CDR3 reads TGTGCCAGCAGTTACGCCTTAGGGAGGAACTATGGCTACACCTTC. It translates to CASSYALGRNYGYTF.

The sample holds many counts of this clonotype. V and J are TRBV7-9 and TRBJ1-4; D is undetermined. From germline, CDR1 is SEHNR and CDR2 FQNEAQ (reference sequence). V was shortened by 0 bases and J by 5 bases, with 7 bases between the two germline ends. The CDR3 is 14 amino acids. The CDR3 region is CASSLAPANEKLFF. The CDR3 region has the DNA TGTGCCAGCAGCTTAGCGCCAGCAAATGAAAAACTGTTTTTT.

At least ten counts were recorded for this clonotype. V is TRBV11-3 and J is TRBJ2-1; TRBD1 aligns across 9 bases. Germline CDR1 SGHNT, CDR2 YENEEA. The CDR3 runs to 15 residues. Trimming removed 5 bases from V and 4 bases from J; junction bases left unmatched: 6. The CDR3 nucleotides read TGTGCCAGCAGCCCGGGACAGGGAACTTACAATGAGCAGTTCTTC. As protein: CASSPGQGTYNEQFF.

This clonotype came up a few times. The chain joins TRBV11-2 to TRBJ1-1, with D possibly matching TRBD1 (6 bases). Trimming stripped 5 bases from V and 2 bases from J, with 12 bases between. Germline loops: CDR1 SGHAT, CDR2 FQNNGV. This CDR3 is built from 14 residues. The CDR3 spells CASSLNRVNTEAFF. The CDR3 region has the DNA TGTGCCAGCAGCCTAAACAGGGTCAACACTGAAGCTTTCTTT.

This clonotype occurred many times. The rearrangement uses TRBV3-1 and TRBJ1-2; D not certain. CDR1 is LGHDT, CDR2 YNNKEL, per germline (reference sequence). V shed 3 bases and J shed 2 bases, with 7 bases lying between them. This CDR3 is built from 13 residues. For the CDR3, the DNA is TGTGCCAGCAGCCAGCAGTCCAACTATGGCTACACCTTC. Translation gives CASSQQSNYGYTF.

This clonotype has just one count. The V call is TRBV12-3 or TRBV12-4, the J call TRBJ1-6, with D perhaps TRBD1 (6 bases). This CDR3 comprises 15 residues. The ends were cut back, 0 bases at V and 9 bases at J, with 12 bases in the middle. CDR3 in amino acids: CASSLAGAVGSPLHF. The DNA for the CDR3 is TGTGCCAGCAGTTTAGCGGGGGCAGTGGGTTCACCCCTCCACTTT.

V and J are TRBV9 and TRBJ1-2, with TRBD1 as a possible D gene (5 bases). V lost 0 bases to trimming and J lost 4 bases, with 7 bases between them. This CDR3 spans 13 amino acids. CDR1 is SGDLS, CDR2 YYNGEE, per germline. CDR3: CASSVGGTYGYTF. The CDR3 DNA reads as TGTGCCAGCAGCGTAGGAGGGACCTATGGCTACACCTTC. Supplemented by reference TRBV9 and TRBJ1-2, the full variable domain reads DSGVTQTPKHLITATGQRVTLRCSPRSGDLSVYWYQQSLDQGLQFLIQYYNGEERAKGNILERFSAQQFPDLHSELNLSSLELGDSALYFCASSVGGTYGYTFGSGTRLTVV.

This clonotype appeared many times. The chain joins TRBV12-3 or TRBV12-4 to TRBJ2-6; D uncertain. CDR3 size: 13 residues. With 11 bases removed from V and 1 base from J, the gap between germline ends came to 9 bases. The CDR3 nucleotides read TGTGCCGGACGAAGGTCTGGGGCCAACGTCCTGACTTTC. Protein product: CAGRRSGANVLTF.

J is TRBJ2-1 and V is TRBV29-1, with TRBD2 as a possible D gene (6 bases). There are 14 residues in the CDR3. Trimming shortened V by 8 bases and J by 5 bases, and 19 bases separated the two germline ends. From germline, CDR1 is SQVTM and CDR2 ANQGSEA. CDR3 residues: CSLGDGGPDNEQFF. The CDR3 DNA is TGCAGCCTGGGGGACGGGGGTCCCGACAATGAGCAGTTCTTC.

This clonotype was counted only a few times. An end of the junction differs from the germline gene, which may be a read error. The V and J genes are TRBV20-1 and TRBJ2-5; 12 bases fit TRBD2. The CDR3 spans 16 residues. Germline V gene lookup returns CDR1 DFQATT and CDR2 SNEGSKA (reference sequence). The CDR3 here is CSARGWTSGTSETQYF. In DNA, the CDR3 is TGCAGTGCAAGAGGGTGGACTAGCGGGACTTCAGAGACCCAGTACTTC.

This clonotype was counted between two and nine times. This chain uses TRBV11-2 with TRBJ2-3; D call uncertain. Germline CDR1 and CDR2: SGHAT and FQNNGV. The CDR3 length is 12 residues. With 5 bases removed from V and 6 bases from J, the gap between germline ends came to 9 bases. CDR3 protein: CASSHSPDTQYF. For the CDR3, the DNA is TGTGCCAGCAGCCATAGCCCCGATACGCAGTATTTT.

This clonotype was seen more than once but under ten times. This chain joins TRBV7-6 and TRBJ2-5; 7 bases match TRBD1. CDR3 length equals 16 residues. With V trimmed by 5 bases and J by 0 bases, 9 bases remained unmatched. The germline V gene has CDR1 SGHVS and CDR2 FNYEAQ. Here the CDR3 DNA reads TGTGCCAGCAGCCCCCCGGGACAGCAGTACCAAGAGACCCAGTACTTC. Translation: CASSPPGQQYQETQYF.

This clonotype was counted ten times or more. V and J are TRBV20-1 and TRBJ2-1; D possibly corresponds to TRBD2 (6 bases). CDR3 length equals 17 residues. Germline CDR1 DFQATT, CDR2 SNEGSKA (reference sequence). Deletions cut 6 bases from V and 0 bases from J, with 21 bases between. As DNA, the CDR3 is TGCAGTGCCCGACTAGTGTCCCGGATGAGCTCCTACAATGAGCAGTTCTTC. Protein product: CSARLVSRMSSYNEQFF.

In this sample, this clonotype turned up a few times. This chain uses TRBV2 with TRBJ2-1; D call uncertain. The CDR3 is 16 residues long. Between the trimmed V and J ends, which lost 0 bases and 9 bases, there was a span of 18 bases. Germline CDR1 reads SNHLY; CDR2 reads FYNNEI. The CDR3 loop is CASSEALLGSGREQFF. DNA of the CDR3: TGTGCCAGCAGTGAAGCGCTTCTGGGGTCCGGTCGTGAGCAGTTCTTC.

This clonotype was counted a few times. This chain uses TRBV5-5 with TRBJ2-2, with D hard to call. This CDR3 has 15 amino acids. CDR1 is SGHKS, CDR2 YYEKEE, per germline (reference sequence). V was cut by 0 bases and J by 3 bases, with 9 bases left in between. The CDR3 nucleotides are TGTGCCAGCAGCTTGGGGCTTTTCTACACCGGGGAGCTGTTTTTT. Its translation: CASSLGLFYTGELFF.

This clonotype was seen a few times. This chain joins TRBV11-2 and TRBJ2-2; the D gene could be TRBD1 or TRBD2 (5 bases each). Per the germline V gene, CDR1 is SGHAT and CDR2 is FQNNGV. The germline V and J ends were trimmed by 5 bases and 5 bases, with 12 bases remaining between them. This CDR3 has 14 residues. The CDR3 region has the DNA TGTGCCAGCAGCATCCCGGGACCAACCGGGGAGCTGTTTTTT. Its translation is CASSIPGPTGELFF.

This clonotype was seen a few times. V and J are TRBV7-6 and TRBJ1-1; tentatively, D is TRBD1 (6 bases). This CDR3 has 16 amino acids. From germline, CDR1 is SGHVS and CDR2 FNYEAQ. V was pared by 2 bases and J by 1 base, with 14 bases between. The CDR3 spells CASSLSSGGRNTEAFF. The DNA for the CDR3 is TGTGCCAGCAGCTTAAGTAGTGGGGGCCGGAACACTGAAGCTTTCTTT. The full variable domain, its missing parts supplied by reference TRBV7-6 and TRBJ1-1, is GAGVSQSPRYKVTKRGQDVALRCDPISGHVSLYWYRQALGQGPEFLTYFNYEAQQDKSGLPNDRFSAERPEGSISTLTIQRTEQRDSAMYRCASSLSSGGRNTEAFFGQGTRLTVV.

This chain links TRBV20-1 with TRBJ2-2; 8 bases line up with TRBD2. Germline CDR1 is DFQATT and CDR2 is SNEGSKA (reference sequence). The CDR3 is 14 amino acids. The V and J ends lost 8 bases and 5 bases, in that order; junction bases with no gene match: 10. The DNA of the CDR3 is TGCAGTACCCGGGGGGGAGGGGCGACCGGGGAGCTGTTTTTT. This gives the protein CSTRGGGATGELFF.

The gene calls are TRBV28 and TRBJ2-4; a possible D gene is TRBD1 (7 bases). The CDR3 sequence is 13 residues long. CDR1 and CDR2 from the germline V gene are MDHEN and SYDVKM. Trimming shortened V by 10 bases and J by 4 bases, and 14 bases separated the two germline ends. The DNA for the CDR3 is TGTGCCACCAGGGGGGTCGATAAAAACATTCAGTACTTC. It translates to CATRGVDKNIQYF.

This clonotype was recorded at least ten times. The chain has TRBV25-1 and TRBJ2-3; 8 bases map to TRBD1. The V gene's germline CDR1 is MGHDK and CDR2 SYGVNS. V was pared by 4 bases and J by 2 bases, with 5 bases of the junction left unmatched. This CDR3 comprises 15 residues. The CDR3 sequence is CASSADRGLTDTQYF. The CDR3 DNA reads TGTGCCAGCAGTGCAGACAGGGGACTCACAGATACGCAGTATTTT. The full variable domain, in which reference TRBV25-1 and TRBJ2-3 provide the parts outside the CDR3, is EADIYQTPRYLVIGTGKKITLECSQTMGHDKMYWYQQDPGMELHLIHYSYGVNSTEKGDLSSESTVSRIRTEHFPLTLESARPSHTSQYLCASSADRGLTDTQYFGPGTRLTVL.

The chain couples TRBV2 to TRBJ2-1, with D possibly being TRBD1 or TRBD2 (7 bases each). Germline loops: CDR1 SNHLY, CDR2 FYNNEI. This CDR3 has 14 amino acids. The V end lost 6 bases, the J end lost 6 bases, and 15 bases lay between the germline ends. The CDR3 here is CASRAGQSPNEQFF. As DNA, the CDR3 is TGTGCCAGCAGAGCGGGACAGAGCCCCAATGAGCAGTTCTTC.

This clonotype was observed many times. This sequence joins TRBV18 and TRBJ1-2; D ambiguous. The CDR3 has 16 amino acids. Trimming removed 6 bases at V and 1 base at J, with 18 bases between. CDR1 and CDR2 (germline): KGHSH, LQKENI. The CDR3 sequence: CASSRGGSDINYGYTF. As DNA, the CDR3 is TGTGCCAGCTCGCGGGGAGGGTCCGACATTAACTATGGCTACACCTTC.

As to this clonotype: This is likely a read error, given that the CDR3 carries no conserved phenylalanine or tryptophan at its end. J is TRBJ2-1 and V is TRBV5-5, with TRBD2 identical over 11 bases. The V gene end was trimmed by 4 bases and the J gene end by 2 bases; junction bases not matched to a gene: 5. CDR1 is SGHKS, CDR2 YYEKEE, per germline (reference sequence). This CDR3 comprises 16 residues. The CDR3 nucleotides read TGTGCCAGCAGCCTTAGACTAGCGGGGACCTACAATGAGCAGTTCTAC. It encodes CASSLRLAGTYNEQFY.

The sample holds a few counts of this clonotype. The chain employs TRBV11-2 and TRBJ2-4; possible D gene TRBD1, 6 bases. V lost 6 bases to trimming and J lost 1 base, with 13 bases between them. The CDR3 contains 15 residues. Germline V lookup: CDR1 SGHAT, CDR2 FQNNGV. The CDR3 loop is CASSSLQGAKNIQYF. DNA of the CDR3: TGTGCCAGCAGTTCCCTACAGGGCGCCAAAAACATTCAGTACTTC.

This chain uses TRBV6-4 with TRBJ2-5; perhaps TRBD1 as D (6 bases). Germline loops: CDR1 MRHNA, CDR2 SNTAGT. The V end was cut by 5 bases, the J end by 5 bases, with 12 bases between. CDR3 length: 13 amino acids. The CDR3 region has the DNA TGTGCCAGCAGTCCCACAGGGTTGGAGACCCAGTACTTC. The encoded protein is CASSPTGLETQYF.

In its sample, this clonotype was seen many times. The genes are TRBV19 and TRBJ2-7; D may be TRBD1 (6 bases). Trimming stripped 4 bases from V and 3 bases from J, with 10 bases between. Germline CDR1 LNHDA, CDR2 SQIVND (reference sequence). This CDR3 is built from 13 residues. The CDR3 reads CASSNGQYYEQYF. The CDR3 coding sequence is TGTGCCAGTAGTAACGGACAGTACTACGAGCAGTACTTC.

This clonotype was picked up many times. The rearrangement joins TRBV28 to TRBJ1-5, with D tentatively TRBD1 (5 bases). The CDR3 sequence is 14 residues long. V was clipped by 8 bases and J by 6 bases, with 17 bases between them. The germline gives CDR1 MDHEN, CDR2 SYDVKM. The CDR3, as DNA: TGTGCCAGCTTCACCGGGGGAGTGCGTCAGCCCCAGCATTTT. As protein: CASFTGGVRQPQHF.